A single sample is the source of the 19 T cell receptor beta chains below, sequenced in a study of blood T cells in healthy people across ages. The second PCR ran about 6 to 12 cycles with a sample-barcoded 5' primer and J-beta primers. TCRdb reprocessed the 5' RACE reads with MiXCR, giving one entry per CDR3 protein. The repertoire consists of approximately 1,000,000 distinct CDR3 sequences, with around two fifths occurring once and the leading ten covering about an eighth. Sequenced sample: blood. Receptors were obtained from a man aged 18 to 29 in good health.

The rearrangement links TRBV7-9 to TRBJ1-1; the D gene is possibly TRBD1 (6 bases). The CDR3 is made up of 14 amino acids. The V end was cut by 5 bases, the J end by 3 bases, with 13 bases between. CDR1 SEHNR and CDR2 FQNEAQ come from the germline V gene (reference sequence). CDR3 DNA: TGTGCCAGCAGCGCGGACAGCCAACACACTGAAGCTTTCTTT. The encoded protein is CASSADSQHTEAFF.

The table lists this clonotype with a few counts. V and J are TRBV12-3 or TRBV12-4 and TRBJ1-2; D uncertain. Trimming left V 5 bases short and J 7 bases short, with 14 bases between. This CDR3 spans 13 amino acids. The CDR3 sequence: CASSDGRVAGYTF. As DNA, the CDR3 is TGTGCCAGCAGTGACGGAAGGGTGGCTGGCTACACCTTC.

The chain combines TRBV14 with TRBJ1-5; D gene uncertain. CDR3 length equals 16 residues. Germline CDR1 SGHDN, CDR2 FVKESK. The ends were cut back, 1 base at V and 0 bases at J, with 10 bases in the middle. The CDR3 sequence is CASSQGGRFSNQPQHF. In DNA, the CDR3 is TGTGCCAGCAGCCAAGGAGGCAGGTTTAGCAATCAGCCCCAGCATTTT.

The rearrangement uses TRBV6-5 and TRBJ2-3; TRBD1 aligns across 8 bases. The trim removed 5 bases at V and 4 bases at J, leaving 5 bases unmatched. In germline, CDR1 is MNHEY, CDR2 SVGAGI. This CDR3 is built from 14 residues. The CDR3 DNA reads as TGTGCCAGCAGTCTACAGGGGGTCGCAGATACGCAGTATTTT. It yields the protein CASSLQGVADTQYF.

There are a few counts of this clonotype. The chain carries TRBV20-1 and TRBJ1-4; 7 positions match TRBD1. There are 15 residues in the CDR3. Per germline, CDR1 DFQATT and CDR2 SNEGSKA (reference sequence). Trimming removed 3 bases from V and 0 bases from J; junction bases left unmatched: 4. This CDR3 is CSASDRAATNEKLFF. As DNA, the CDR3 is TGCAGTGCTAGTGACAGGGCCGCAACTAATGAAAAACTGTTTTTT.

The rearrangement links TRBV12-3 or TRBV12-4 to TRBJ1-1, with D possibly TRBD1 on 5 matching bases. The CDR3 consists of 11 residues. The CDR3 reads CVGRVGTEAFF. The CDR3 DNA sequence: TGTGTGGGCAGGGTAGGCACTGAAGCTTTCTTT.

This clonotype was detected a few times. CDR3 in amino acids: CASSLAGRIRYEQYF. The CDR3 bases are TGTGCCAGCAGCTTAGCGGGCCGGATCAGATACGAGCAGTACTTC. The chain couples TRBV7-2 to TRBJ2-4; D unclear. The J call may not be correct, given that the DNA end is closer to TRBJ2-7. The V gene's germline CDR1 is SGHTA and CDR2 FQGNSA. The length of the CDR3 is 15 residues.

This clonotype was detected ten times or more. This chain connects TRBV25-1 to TRBJ2-3; TRBD2 might be the D (5 bases). CDR1 and CDR2 from the germline V gene are MGHDK and SYGVNS. Trimming removed 10 bases at V and 1 base at J, with 15 bases between. The CDR3 extends over 14 amino acids. The CDR3 DNA follows: TGTGCCACCGATGGGCTAGCTGGCACAGATACGCAGTATTTT. It is translated as CATDGLAGTDTQYF.

This chain uses TRBV2 with TRBJ2-1, with 9 bases identical to TRBD1. This CDR3 comprises 14 residues. Germline assignment: CDR1 SNHLY and CDR2 FYNNEI. V lost 7 bases and J lost 7; bases outside the gene matches: 8. CDR3 in amino acids: CASTSLDRGNEQFF. CDR3 bases: TGTGCCAGCACCTCTCTGGACAGGGGTAATGAGCAGTTCTTC.

This clonotype showed up just once. The chain has TRBV10-3 and TRBJ1-2; D is perhaps TRBD1 (5 bases). V gave up 11 bases and J gave up 6 bases, with 16 bases separating them. The CDR3 has 12 residues. Germline V gene sequence: CDR1 ENHRY, CDR2 SYGVKD. The CDR3 bases are TGTGCCGCGTTGGGGGTCGCGGATGGCTACACCTTC. It translates to CAALGVADGYTF.

This clonotype occurred a few times. The chain joins TRBV5-1 to TRBJ2-7; 9 bases map to TRBD1. From germline, CDR1 is SGHRS and CDR2 YFSETQ. With V trimmed by 4 bases and J by 8 bases, 13 bases remained unmatched. The CDR3 loop spans 15 amino acids. This CDR3 is CASSSTRQGEGKQYF. In DNA, the CDR3 is TGCGCCAGCAGCAGTACGAGACAGGGGGAGGGAAAGCAGTACTTC.

V gene TRBV6-5 combines with J gene TRBJ2-3; no reliable D call. Germline V CDR1 and CDR2: MNHEY, SVGAGI. The CDR3 consists of 14 residues. Deletions cut 6 bases from V and 0 bases from J, with 10 bases between. The CDR3 spells CASSPEESTDTQYF. The CDR3 nucleotides are TGTGCCAGCAGCCCCGAGGAGAGCACAGATACGCAGTATTTT.

This clonotype was picked up a small number of times. The rearrangement uses TRBV14 and TRBJ2-2, with no clear D. The CDR3 contains 14 residues. The V end was cut by 3 bases, the J end by 5 bases, with 10 bases between. The germline V gene has CDR1 SGHDN and CDR2 FVKESK. In nucleotides, the CDR3 is TGTGCCAGCAGCCAGGGTTGGCAAACCGGGGAGCTGTTTTTT. Protein product: CASSQGWQTGELFF.

The rearrangement joins TRBV10-3 to TRBJ1-1, with TRBD1 matching 7 bases. In germline, CDR1 is ENHRY, CDR2 SYGVKD. V shed 6 bases, J shed 8 bases, and the junction held 6 bases outside the gene matches. CDR3 size: 12 residues. The CDR3 DNA is TGTGCCATCAGAGCTACAGGGGAGGAAGCTTTCTTT. This codes for CAIRATGEEAFF.

This CDR3 reads CASSPVGGRLFF. Here the CDR3 DNA reads TGCGCCAGCAGCCCCGTGGGGGGCAGACTGTTTTTT. V and J are TRBV4-3 and TRBJ1-4, with TRBD1 as a possible D gene (6 bases). CDR1 is LGHNA and CDR2 is YSLEER in the germline V gene. The CDR3 totals 12 residues. Trimming shortened V by 4 bases and J by 13 bases, and 13 bases separated the two germline ends.

The J gene is TRBJ1-2, the V gene TRBV12-3 or TRBV12-4; the D is unclear. This CDR3 is 16 amino acids long. The V end was cut by 6 bases, the J end by 0 bases, with 17 bases between. CDR3 loop: CASSLTQWESNYGYTF. For the CDR3, the DNA is TGTGCCAGCAGCCTAACCCAATGGGAATCTAACTATGGCTACACCTTC.

This clonotype was counted only a few times. The chain employs TRBV12-3 or TRBV12-4 and TRBJ1-1; 8 nucleotides line up with TRBD1. The CDR3 extends over 13 amino acids. Germline trimming cut 1 base from V and 11 bases from J; bases unmatched to any gene: 6. Written as DNA, the CDR3 is TGTGCCAGCAGTTTAGAACAGGGGGGGTGGGCTTTCTTT. This sequence encodes CASSLEQGGWAFF.

The chain combines TRBV28 with TRBJ1-1; D gene uncertain. The CDR3 runs to 15 residues. V was pared by 2 bases and J by 2 bases, with 12 bases between. The germline CDR1 and CDR2 sequences are MDHEN and SYDVKM. CDR3 region: CASSLKFDPNTEAFF. The DNA for the CDR3 is TGTGCCAGCAGTTTAAAATTCGACCCCAACACTGAAGCTTTCTTT.

V gene TRBV20-1 combines with J gene TRBJ2-5; perhaps TRBD2 as D (6 bases). Germline assignment: CDR1 DFQATT and CDR2 SNEGSKA (reference sequence). The V gene lost 3 bases and the J gene lost 0 bases, with 11 bases spanning the gap. The CDR3 is 14 residues long. CDR3 residues: CSASSAGYQETQYF. The CDR3 region has the DNA TGCAGTGCTAGTAGCGCGGGATACCAAGAGACCCAGTACTTC.